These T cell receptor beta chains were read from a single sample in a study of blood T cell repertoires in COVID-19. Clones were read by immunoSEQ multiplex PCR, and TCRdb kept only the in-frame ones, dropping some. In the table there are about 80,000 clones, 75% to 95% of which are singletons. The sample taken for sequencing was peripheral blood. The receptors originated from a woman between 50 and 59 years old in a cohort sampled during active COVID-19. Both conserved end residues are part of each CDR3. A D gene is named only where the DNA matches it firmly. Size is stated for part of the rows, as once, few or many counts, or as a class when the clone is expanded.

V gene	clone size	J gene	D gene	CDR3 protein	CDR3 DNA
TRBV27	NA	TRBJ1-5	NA	CASSFGGSNQPQHF	TGTGCCAGCAGTTTTGGGGGGAGCAATCAGCCCCAGCATTTT
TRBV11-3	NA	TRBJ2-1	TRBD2	CASSGGGLYNEQFF	TGTGCCAGCAGTGGGGGGGGACTCTACAATGAGCAGTTCTTC
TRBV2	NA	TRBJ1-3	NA	CASSLGQGNTIYF	TGTGCCAGCAGCCTAGGACAGGGAAACACCATATATTTT
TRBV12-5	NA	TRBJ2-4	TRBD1	CASGLSGTGPVLAKNIQYF	TGTGCTAGTGGCCTCTCCGGGACAGGGCCGGTTCTAGCCAAAAACATTCAGTACTTC
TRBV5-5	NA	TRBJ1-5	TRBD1	CASSWGTGGPQPQHF	TGTGCCAGCAGCTGGGGGACAGGGGGACCCCAGCCCCAGCATTTT
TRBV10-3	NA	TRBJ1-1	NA	CAAGRENTEAFF	TGTGCCGCGGGTCGGGAGAACACTGAAGCTTTCTTT
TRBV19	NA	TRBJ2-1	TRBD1	CASSNRQGASYNEQFF	TGTGCCAGTAGTAACCGACAGGGGGCGTCCTACAATGAGCAGTTCTTC
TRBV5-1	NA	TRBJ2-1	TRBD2	CASSQGTSGTRSYNEQFF	TGCGCCAGCAGCCAGGGTACTAGCGGGACCCGCTCCTACAATGAGCAGTTCTTC
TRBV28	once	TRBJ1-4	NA	CASSGGGENEKLFF	TGTGCCAGCAGCGGGGGGGGAGAAAATGAAAAACTGTTTTTT
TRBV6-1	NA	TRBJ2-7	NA	CASSEFASTSWEQYF	TGTGCCAGCAGTGAATTTGCGTCGACTTCTTGGGAGCAGTACTTC
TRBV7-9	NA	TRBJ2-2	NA	CASSLRPGDPRVFF	TGTGCCAGCAGCTTACGTCCGGGAGACCCTCGGGTGTTTTTT
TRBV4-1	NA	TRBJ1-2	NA	CASSQVRQGLYGYTF	TGCGCCAGCAGCCAAGTAAGGCAGGGGCTTTATGGCTACACCTTC
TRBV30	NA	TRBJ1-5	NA	CAWSVQVSQPQHF	TGTGCCTGGAGTGTACAGGTTAGTCAGCCCCAGCATTTT
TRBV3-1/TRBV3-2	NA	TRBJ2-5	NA	CASSQDGRTGTGKTQYF	TGTGCCAGCAGCCAAGATGGCCGTACAGGGACGGGGAAGACCCAGTACTTC
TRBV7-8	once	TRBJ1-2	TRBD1	CASSLARTGTDYGYTF	TGTGCCAGCAGCTTAGCCCGCACCGGGACAGACTATGGCTACACCTTC
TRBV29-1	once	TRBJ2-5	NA	CSVEDHSGTQYF	TGCAGCGTTGAAGATCACTCCGGGACCCAGTACTTC
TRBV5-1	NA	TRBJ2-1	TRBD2	CASSIRTSEYNEQFF	TGCGCCAGCAGCATACGGACTAGCGAATACAATGAGCAGTTCTTC
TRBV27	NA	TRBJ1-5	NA	CASSSGLNQPQHF	TGTGCCAGCAGTTCCGGACTGAATCAGCCCCAGCATTTT
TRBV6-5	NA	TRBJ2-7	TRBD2	CASSLGLAGIYEQYF	TGTGCCAGCAGCTTGGGGCTAGCGGGAATTTACGAGCAGTACTTC
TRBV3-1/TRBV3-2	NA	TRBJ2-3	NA	CASSQVEDTQYF	TGTGCCAGCAGCCAAGTAGAAGATACGCAGTATTTT
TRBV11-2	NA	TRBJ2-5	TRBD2	CASSLETSGSAETQYF	TGTGCCAGCAGCTTAGAAACTAGCGGGAGTGCGGAGACCCAGTACTTC
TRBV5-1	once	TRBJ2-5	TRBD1	CASSLDVGGQGETQYF	TGCGCCAGCAGCTTGGACGTAGGGGGCCAAGGAGAGACCCAGTACTTC
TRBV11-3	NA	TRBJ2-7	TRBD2	CASSPSGLAGGNSYEQYF	TGTGCCAGCAGCCCCTCGGGACTAGCGGGAGGAAACTCCTACGAGCAGTACTTC
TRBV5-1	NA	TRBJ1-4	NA	CASRRGTEETNEKLFF	TGCGCCAGCAGAAGGGGGACGGAAGAAACTAATGAAAAACTGTTTTTT
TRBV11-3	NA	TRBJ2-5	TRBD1	CASTTGGQETQYF	TGTGCCAGTACGACAGGGGGGCAAGAGACCCAGTACTTC
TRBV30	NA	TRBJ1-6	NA	CAWSGTGYNSPLHF	TGTGCCTGGAGTGGGACGGGGTATAATTCACCCCTCCACTTT